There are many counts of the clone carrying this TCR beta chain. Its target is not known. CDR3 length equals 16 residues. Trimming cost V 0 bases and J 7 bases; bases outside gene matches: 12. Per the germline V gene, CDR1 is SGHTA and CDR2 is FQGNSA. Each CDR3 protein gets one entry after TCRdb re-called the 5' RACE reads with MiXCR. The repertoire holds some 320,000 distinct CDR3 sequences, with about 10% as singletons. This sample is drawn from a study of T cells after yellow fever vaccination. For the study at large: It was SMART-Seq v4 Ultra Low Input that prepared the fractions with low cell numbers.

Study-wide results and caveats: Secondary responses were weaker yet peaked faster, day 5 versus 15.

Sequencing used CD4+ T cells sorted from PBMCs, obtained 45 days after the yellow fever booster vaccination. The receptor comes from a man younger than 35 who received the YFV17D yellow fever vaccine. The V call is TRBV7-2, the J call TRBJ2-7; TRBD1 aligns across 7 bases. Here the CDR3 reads CASSLALAGGVREQYF. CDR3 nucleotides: TGTGCCAGCAGCTTAGCGTTGGCAGGGGGTGTGAGGGAGCAGTACTTC.